The next 3 T cell receptor beta chains were all read from a single sample in a study of T cell responses to AZD1222 COVID-19 vaccine. TCRdb's copy holds only in-frame clones and misses some; the assay was immunoSEQ multiplex PCR. This table has 200,000 to 300,000 clones, just over 90% appearing once. Sequencing was performed on peripheral blood, taken on day 0 of AZD1222 vaccination. These TCRs come from an adult in good health.

The chain recombines TRBV6-5 with TRBJ1-1; D ambiguous. V lost 7 bases to trimming and J lost 5 bases, with 14 bases between them. Germline V lookup: CDR1 MNHEY, CDR2 SVGAGI. The CDR3 extends over 13 amino acids. The CDR3 is CASNGIIGTEAFF. The CDR3 coding sequence is TGTGCCAGCAACGGCATCATAGGAACTGAAGCTTTCTTT.

The chain is built from TRBV30 and TRBJ1-1; D is unclear. Germline CDR1 is GTSNPN and CDR2 is SVGIG (reference sequence). This CDR3 spans 13 amino acids. Between the trimmed V and J ends, which lost 0 bases and 5 bases, there was a span of 10 bases. Here the CDR3 reads CAWSVGDGTEAFF. CDR3 nucleotides: TGTGCCTGGAGTGTCGGGGATGGAACTGAAGCTTTCTTT.

The J gene is TRBJ1-6, the V gene TRBV9, with TRBD1 as a possible D gene (5 bases). Trimming removed 4 bases at V and 7 bases at J, with 9 bases between. The germline gives CDR1 SGDLS, CDR2 YYNGEE. This CDR3 has 13 residues. The CDR3 is CASSPRGNSPLHF. The CDR3 region has the DNA TGTGCCAGCAGCCCTCGGGGGAATTCACCCCTCCACTTT. The full variable domain, with the rest looked up from reference TRBV9 and TRBJ1-6, is DSGVTQTPKHLITATGQRVTLRCSPRSGDLSVYWYQQSLDQGLQFLIQYYNGEERAKGNILERFSAQQFPDLHSELNLSSLELGDSALYFCASSPRGNSPLHFGNGTRLTVT.